A selection of T cell receptor beta chains follows, all from one sample in a study of blood T cell repertoires in COVID-19. Assay: immunoSEQ multiplex PCR; the TCRdb copy retains only in-frame clones and omits some. The data show 200,000 to 250,000 clones, just over 85% seen once. Sequences were obtained from PBMCs or T cells enriched from blood (not recorded which). These receptors were obtained from a woman aged 40 to 50 with acute COVID-19. Both conserved end residues are trimmed from each CDR3. Each record gives: V gene, CDR3 length, CDR3 protein.

V gene: TRBV12-5
CDR3 length: 13
CDR3 protein: ASGLADRVPQPQH

V gene: TRBV18
CDR3 length: 16
CDR3 protein: ASSPIVMGRDTNYGYT

V gene: TRBV29-1
CDR3 length: 12
CDR3 protein: SVDRPYGNTEAF

V gene: TRBV6-6
CDR3 length: 12
CDR3 protein: ASWQTGTKTEAF

V gene: TRBV5-6
CDR3 length: 12
CDR3 protein: ASSGYRATGEQY

V gene: TRBV30
CDR3 length: 9
CDR3 protein: AWTGNEKLF

V gene: TRBV9
CDR3 length: 10
CDR3 protein: ASSVGGSPLH

V gene: TRBV5-4
CDR3 length: 10
CDR3 protein: ASSPDREKLF

V gene: TRBV4-2
CDR3 length: 10
CDR3 protein: ASSVGTGGYT

V gene: TRBV29-1
CDR3 length: 14
CDR3 protein: SASTGGRVRLSEAF

V gene: TRBV5-6
CDR3 length: 16
CDR3 protein: ASSLEWTGSSYNSPLH

V gene: TRBV6-6
CDR3 length: 13
CDR3 protein: ASSATGDPNQPQH

V gene: TRBV7-3
CDR3 length: 15
CDR3 protein: ASSPQGYGANTGELF

V gene: TRBV5-8
CDR3 length: 15
CDR3 protein: ASSLVARGAGANVLT

V gene: TRBV19
CDR3 length: 10
CDR3 protein: ASSKTGETQY

V gene: TRBV30
CDR3 length: 9
CDR3 protein: AWSVSFGYT

V gene: TRBV5-8
CDR3 length: 14
CDR3 protein: ASSIPQGGYNSPLH

V gene: TRBV7-9
CDR3 length: 12
CDR3 protein: ASSLNVGRDEQF

V gene: TRBV2
CDR3 length: 11
CDR3 protein: ASIKSYNSPLH

V gene: TRBV28
CDR3 length: 12
CDR3 protein: ASRATGGISPLH

V gene: TRBV9
CDR3 length: 14
CDR3 protein: ASSARRDSNNEKLF

V gene: TRBV5-1
CDR3 length: 12
CDR3 protein: ASSKHRNNEKLF

V gene: TRBV7-9
CDR3 length: 13
CDR3 protein: ASSSTRGKGNTIY

V gene: TRBV4-1
CDR3 length: 13
CDR3 protein: ASSQESGGMDTQY

V gene: TRBV12-3/TRBV12-4
CDR3 length: 11
CDR3 protein: ASRRAGGRGYT

V gene: TRBV4-3
CDR3 length: 12
CDR3 protein: ASSQDSGGTEAF